The next 18 T cell receptor beta chains were all read from a single sample in a study of T-cell memory formation after mild COVID-19. In TCRdb, the 5' RACE reads were re-called with MiXCR into one record per CDR3 protein. The sample has roughly 370,000 distinct CDR3 sequences, roughly 15% seen once; the top ten hold 20% to 25%. The sample was PBMCs or a T cell subset sorted from them (not recorded which). All receptors derive from a man aged 18-30 years who had mild COVID-19 (a few samples of this study predate the infection). Cell type and time point are not known.

This clonotype was picked up a small number of times. The chain combines TRBV4-2 with TRBJ2-3; D is unresolved. Trimming removed 0 bases at V and 2 bases at J, with 9 bases between. The CDR3 has 15 residues. The germline V gene has CDR1 LGHNA and CDR2 YNFKEQ. The CDR3 DNA sequence: TGTGCCAGCAGCCAAGATCGCGGATACACAGATACGCAGTATTTT. Translating gives CASSQDRGYTDTQYF.

This clonotype turned up a few times. The chain has TRBV10-3 and TRBJ2-4; D not resolved. CDR1 is ENHRY and CDR2 is SYGVKD in the germline V gene. V was pared by 7 bases and J by 6 bases, with 7 bases between. This CDR3 has 11 residues. Written as DNA, the CDR3 is TGTGCCATCAAAACGGGAAACATTCAGTACTTC. It yields the protein CAIKTGNIQYF.

The rearrangement uses TRBV4-3 and TRBJ2-1; D possibly corresponds to TRBD2 (5 bases). CDR1 is LGHNA, CDR2 YSLEER, per germline. CDR3 length: 15 amino acids. The V and J ends lost 0 bases and 5 bases respectively, with 11 bases between them. CDR3 region: CASSQDLLGHNEQFF. CDR3 DNA: TGCGCCAGCAGCCAAGATCTACTAGGCCACAATGAGCAGTTCTTC.

This clonotype was seen once. The chain joins TRBV7-2 to TRBJ1-5; D remains ambiguous. Germline V gene sequence: CDR1 SGHTA, CDR2 FQGNSA. The CDR3 is made up of 13 amino acids. Trimming cost V 5 bases and J 3 bases, with 8 bases left between them. CDR3 in amino acids: CASSDGTNQPQHF. The CDR3 nucleotides read TGTGCCAGCAGCGACGGTACCAATCAGCCCCAGCATTTT.

There are a few counts of this clonotype. The V and J genes are TRBV12-3 or TRBV12-4 and TRBJ2-3; 13 positions match TRBD2. Trimming took 4 bases from V and 4 from J; bases not matched to a gene: 5. The CDR3 sequence is 16 residues long. The CDR3 loop reads CASSSLAGGHPDTQYF. The CDR3 DNA reads as TGTGCCAGCAGTTCACTAGCGGGGGGGCATCCAGATACGCAGTATTTT.

This clonotype occurred a few times. This chain connects TRBV12-3 or TRBV12-4 to TRBJ2-3, with D possibly TRBD1 on 7 matching bases. This CDR3 spans 13 amino acids. The V end lost 5 bases, the J end lost 4 bases, and 10 bases lay between the germline ends. The CDR3 sequence is CASSAGGPDTQYF. Written as DNA, the CDR3 is TGTGCCAGCAGTGCAGGGGGGCCAGATACGCAGTATTTT.

The rearrangement joins TRBV19 to TRBJ1-5; D is unclear. Germline V CDR1 and CDR2: LNHDA, SQIVND (reference sequence). V dropped 5 bases and J dropped 7 bases, with 18 bases sitting between them. The CDR3 sequence is 15 residues long. CDR3 sequence (DNA): TGTGCCAGTAGTCCTCGGGGTAGGAGGGAACAGCCCCAGCATTTT. Translated, it gives CASSPRGRREQPQHF.

J is TRBJ2-6 and V is TRBV2; weak D call: TRBD2 (5 bases). CDR3 size: 14 residues. Between the trimmed V and J ends, which lost 6 bases and 2 bases, there was a span of 8 bases. Germline V gives CDR1 SNHLY, CDR2 FYNNEI. This CDR3 reads CASSTRTGANVLTF. As DNA, the CDR3 is TGTGCCAGCAGCACTAGGACTGGGGCCAACGTCCTGACTTTC.

This clonotype was counted a few times. The chain links TRBV4-3 to TRBJ2-3; 9 bases fit TRBD2. The V gene's germline CDR1 is LGHNA and CDR2 YSLEER. The CDR3 contains 15 residues. Trimming at V came to 4 bases and at J to 6 bases, leaving 8 bases not matched to a gene. Here the CDR3 DNA reads TGCGCCAGCAGCCTCGAAACTAGCGGGCGCGATACGCAGTATTTT. Translated, it gives CASSLETSGRDTQYF.

The chain combines TRBV7-9 with TRBJ2-1; D is uncertain. The CDR3 runs 15 residues. V shed 4 bases and J shed 4 bases, with 14 bases lying between them. In germline, CDR1 is SEHNR, CDR2 FQNEAQ (reference sequence). CDR3 bases: TGTGCCAGCAGCTCCCTGACATGGGGATACAATGAGCAGTTCTTC. Its translation: CASSSLTWGYNEQFF. Complete variable domain (other parts from reference TRBV7-9 and TRBJ2-1): DTGVSQNPRHKITKRGQNVTFRCDPISEHNRLYWYRQTLGQGPEFLTYFQNEAQLEKSRLLSDRFSAERPKGSFSTLEIQRTEQGDSAMYLCASSSLTWGYNEQFFGPGTRLTVL.

This clonotype appeared a few times. J is TRBJ2-2 and V is TRBV6-1; no clear D gene. This CDR3 has 13 residues. Per germline, CDR1 MNHNS and CDR2 SASEGT. V lost 7 bases to trimming and J lost 5 bases, with 11 bases between them. CDR3 nucleotide sequence: TGTGCCAGCATGGCCCCCGGGACCGGGGAGCTGTTTTTT. This encodes CASMAPGTGELFF.

The chain recombines TRBV24-1 with TRBJ2-3; a possible D gene is TRBD2 (6 bases). Germline lookup yields CDR1 KGHDR and CDR2 SFDVKD. The CDR3 spans 16 residues. V dropped 0 bases and J dropped 3 bases, with 12 bases sitting between them. Here the CDR3 reads CATSDLAGKATDTQYF. CDR3 coding DNA: TGTGCCACCAGTGATTTGGCGGGAAAGGCAACAGATACGCAGTATTTT.

The chain carries TRBV29-1 and TRBJ2-1, with a weak D call TRBD1 (6 bases). The CDR3 consists of 15 residues. Trimming removed 3 bases from V and 7 bases from J, with 19 bases in between. The V gene's germline CDR1 is SQVTM and CDR2 ANQGSEA. CDR3 residues: CSVETGQGWRNEQFF. The DNA for the CDR3 is TGCAGCGTTGAGACGGGGCAGGGGTGGAGGAATGAGCAGTTCTTC.

This clonotype was seen a handful of times. The CDR3 DNA is TGCAGTGCTAGGCCCCGGGCGGGCCGAGGCCCCAATCAGCCCCAGCATTTT. Encoded protein: CSARPRAGRGPNQPQHF. V and J are TRBV20-1 and TRBJ1-5, with unresolved D. Per the germline V gene, CDR1 is DFQATT and CDR2 is SNEGSKA (reference sequence). Trimming left V 3 bases short and J 3 bases short, with 21 bases between. The CDR3 contains 17 residues.

In this sample, this clonotype turned up a few times. This chain connects TRBV5-4 to TRBJ2-5; TRBD2 matches 7 bases. V lost 3 bases to trimming and J lost 3 bases; unmatched junction nucleotides: 14. The germline V gene has CDR1 SGHNT and CDR2 YYREEE (reference sequence). This CDR3 comprises 17 residues. CDR3: CASSSTRSGARKETQYF. The DNA of the CDR3 is TGTGCCAGCAGCTCCACCCGAAGCGGGGCGCGAAAAGAGACCCAGTACTTC. Combining the CDR3 with reference TRBV5-4 and TRBJ2-5 gives the whole variable domain ETGVTQSPTHLIKTRGQQVTLRCSSQSGHNTVSWYQQALGQGPQFIFQYYREEENGRGNFPPRFSGLQFPNYSSELNVNALELDDSALYLCASSSTRSGARKETQYFGPGTRLLVL.

This clonotype was recorded only once. V is TRBV10-3 and J is TRBJ1-6; D ambiguous. With 7 bases removed from V and 9 bases from J, the gap between germline ends came to 13 bases. Looked up from germline, CDR1 is ENHRY and CDR2 is SYGVKD. The CDR3 consists of 13 residues. The CDR3 sequence is CAITPDPGSPLHF. The CDR3 coding sequence is TGTGCCATCACTCCGGACCCGGGTTCACCCCTCCACTTT.

V is TRBV7-2 and J is TRBJ2-5; 10 bases map to TRBD2. Germline loops: CDR1 SGHTA, CDR2 FQGNSA. Trimming at V came to 1 base and at J to 4 bases, leaving 3 bases not matched to a gene. The CDR3 spans 15 residues. The CDR3 region is CASSLELAGAETQYF. The CDR3, as DNA: TGTGCCAGCAGCTTAGAGCTAGCGGGGGCAGAGACCCAGTACTTC. The full variable domain, completed using reference TRBV7-2 and TRBJ2-5, is GAGVSQSPSNKVTEKGKDVELRCDPISGHTALYWYRQSLGQGLEFLIYFQGNSAPDKSGLPSDRFSAERTGGSVSTLTIQRTQQEDSAVYLCASSLELAGAETQYFGPGTRLLVL.

This clonotype was seen ten or more times. CDR3 protein: CASGLGSGTQYF. The CDR3 bases are TGTGCCAGCGGACTAGGATCGGGTACGCAGTATTTT. This sequence joins TRBV3-1 and TRBJ2-3; 7 bases map to TRBD2. Germline V gene lookup returns CDR1 LGHDT and CDR2 YNNKEL (reference sequence). This CDR3 region has 12 residues. V gave up 8 bases and J gave up 8 bases; unmatched junction bases: 7.